A single TCR beta chain is shown here with its context. Its antigen is still unknown. No clone much larger than this one lies a single base away; base qualities are absent. In Seattle, one collaborating source enrolled patients while the infection was active and tracked those patients longitudinally over the course of disease. Each collaborating institution followed its own protocols to collect whole blood in K2EDTA tubes. Collaborator samples were shipped for TCRbeta analysis as frozen whole blood, isolated PBMCs, or DNA extracted from either sample type. Looking up the germline V gene yields CDR1 ENHRY and CDR2 SYGVKD. The CDR3 starts with the cysteine, ends with the phenylalanine, and has 14 residues. This entry keeps only the CDR3 DNA: 42 bases, framed from base 1. Cut back by 10 bases and 2 bases, the V and J ends lie 14 bases apart. The sample originates from a study of blood T cell repertoires in COVID-19 (dated by TCRdb to the early 2020s). Background on the whole study: Samples covering the acute and convalescent phases of COVID-19 were provided by collaborators in the United States, Italy and Spain. The material from the prospective study consisted of cDNA or gDNA derived from T cells, B-cell-depleted T cells, or PBMCs. Subjects who had been exposed to COVID-19, were actively infected with it, or had recovered from it provided the deeply sampled blood TCRbeta repertoires that made up the dataset. The repertoires were released in a freely available public database meant as a resource for research on the immune response to SARS-CoV-2. The samples were drawn from two sources: the first 160 participants of the ongoing ImmuneRACE study, and over 1,000 subjects contributed by 6 global collaborators. A de-identified subject ID, COVID-19 status, age in years and sex were almost always included in the sample metadata. HLA class I and class II types, where available, came from metadata supplied by the sample provider rather than from assay-based typing. What the research found in general, with its limitations: Clinical and demographic metadata were provided uncurated, with the amount varying by source and participant.

TCRbeta CDR3 regions were amplified from genomic DNA by means of the immunoSEQ Assay, a bias-controlled multiplex PCR. The original pipeline was this. Within the assay, amplification of reference gene primers was used to estimate how many nucleated cells each sample contained. To quantify the absolute abundance of each unique TCRbeta CDR3 rearrangement, sequence reads were collapsed and filtered. For each sample, productive Simpson clonality was calculated as the square root of Simpson's diversity index across productive rearrangements. TCRdb holds this immuneACCESS table with in-frame rearrangements only. Some clones are missing; in checked studies, unresolved V genes explain under half, and the rest has no known cause. Clonal size and the V and J genes are those of that table, whereas D and trimming came from the DNA. For this sample there are more than 200,000 clones; about 91% appear just once. 6% to 6.5% of the sample is held by the ten biggest clonotypes.

The V and J genes are TRBV10-3 and TRBJ2-2; TRBD2 might be the D gene, on 6 matching bases. This clonotype was obtained from a woman in her 30s with COVID-19, enrolled during active disease. Sequencing used peripheral blood. The base sequence is TGTGCCACCTGGGAGGACGGCAACACCGGGGAGCTGTTTTTT. Translated, it gives CATWEDGNTGELFF.